The T cell receptor (beta chain) described here comes from a study of shared clonotypes between healthy human individuals. Germline V gene lookup returns CDR1 SGHTA and CDR2 FQGNSA. The CDR3 totals 14 residues. The V gene lost 2 bases and the J gene lost 1 base, with 8 bases spanning the gap. Each PCR replicate from the sorted subsets contained 150 to 200 ng DNA, which is 25,000 to 30,000 T cell genomes. This table comes from immunoSEQ multiplex PCR, and its TCRdb copy is limited to in-frame clones, with some not included. This table holds approximately 1.4 million clones, 98% found once. CD4+ cells yielded CD45RA+ naive and CD45RA-negative memory subsets.

Sequencing used naive CD4+ T cells sorted from blood. Described subset: CD45RA+ positively selected. The sequence was obtained from a man aged 30 to 39 in good health. The chain recombines TRBV7-2 with TRBJ1-1; D unresolved. The CDR3 nucleotides read TGTGCCAGCAGCTTAATCTCAGGGAACACTGAAGCTTTCTTT. Its protein is CASSLISGNTEAFF. Full variable domain (remainder filled in from reference TRBV7-2 and TRBJ1-1): GAGVSQSPSNKVTEKGKDVELRCDPISGHTALYWYRQSLGQGLEFLIYFQGNSAPDKSGLPSDRFSAERTGGSVSTLTIQRTQQEDSAVYLCASSLISGNTEAFFGQGTRLTVV.